Following are 18 T cell receptor beta chains from one sample sequenced in a study of T cell responses to AZD1222 COVID-19 vaccine. Using immunoSEQ multiplex PCR, the repertoire was profiled, and TCRdb retains in-frame clones only, with some absent. The table has 100,000 or so clones, 87% seen once. Sequenced here: peripheral blood, sampled on day 0 of AZD1222 vaccination. Receptors were obtained from an adult in good health.

This clone has a single count. The chain employs TRBV10-3 and TRBJ2-5; D is unclear. V lost 2 bases and J lost 1, with 11 bases in between. The CDR3 loop spans 15 amino acids. Per germline, CDR1 ENHRY and CDR2 SYGVKD. The CDR3 region has the DNA TGTGCCATCAGTGAGCCACACATGACCCAAGAGACCCAGTACTTC. Its protein product is CAISEPHMTQETQYF.

This rearrangement joins TRBV3-1 (or the pseudogene TRBV3-2) to TRBJ2-1; 7 nucleotides line up with TRBD2. The CDR3 sequence is 14 residues long. Trimming cost V 2 bases and J 7 bases; bases outside gene matches: 5. Germline values: CDR1 LGHDT, CDR2 YNNKEL (reference sequence). CDR3 residues: CASSQRLAVNEQFF. The CDR3 DNA follows: TGTGCCAGCAGCCAACGGCTAGCGGTGAATGAGCAGTTCTTC.

The rearrangement joins TRBV21-1 to TRBJ1-5; TRBD1, the table's D call, was not compared with the DNA. TRBV21-1 is annotated as a pseudogene. CDR3 length: 18 residues. CDR3 in amino acids: CASSKGRTEKASNQPQHF. The CDR3 DNA reads TGTGCCAGCAGCAAAGGGAGGACAGAGAAGGCTAGCAATCAGCCCCAGCATTTT.

V is TRBV10-2 and J is TRBJ2-1; 7 bases match TRBD1. Germline CDR1 WSHSY, CDR2 SAAADI. V lost 5 bases, J lost 8 bases, and 9 bases stayed unmatched. There are 14 residues in the CDR3. The CDR3 loop is CASSPPTGNDEQFF. CDR3 DNA: TGCGCCAGCAGTCCACCGACAGGGAACGATGAGCAGTTCTTC.

The J gene is TRBJ1-3, the V gene TRBV11-2; TRBD1 agrees at 7 bases. This CDR3 is built from 15 residues. J lost 2 bases, V lost 0 bases, and 1 base had no gene match. The germline gives CDR1 SGHAT, CDR2 FQNNGV. CDR3 coding DNA: TGTGCCAGCAGCTTAGAGAGGGGGCCTGGAAACACCATATATTTT. This translates into CASSLERGPGNTIYF.

The rearrangement uses TRBV18 and TRBJ1-2; maybe TRBD1 (6 bases). The CDR3 is made up of 15 amino acids. Germline CDR1 reads KGHSH; CDR2 reads LQKENI. V lost 2 bases to trimming and J lost 7 bases, with 17 bases between them. The CDR3 region is CASSPVGQGSVGYTF. DNA for the CDR3: TGTGCCAGCTCACCAGTAGGTCAGGGGAGCGTTGGCTACACCTTC.

V and J are TRBV4-3 and TRBJ2-5; 14 bases fit TRBD2. V trimming: 1 base; J trimming: 7 bases; junction bases outside the gene matches: 8. CDR1 is LGHNA and CDR2 is YSLEER in the germline V gene. There are 17 residues in the CDR3. DNA of the CDR3: TGCGCCAGCAGCCAAGGACTAGCGGGAGGGAGAAGGGTGACCCAGTACTTC. This encodes CASSQGLAGGRRVTQYF.

The chain employs TRBV7-2 and TRBJ1-1, with D perhaps matching TRBD1 (6 bases). The V end was cut by 2 bases, the J end by 5 bases, with 9 bases between. The CDR3 consists of 13 residues. Germline V CDR1 and CDR2: SGHTA, FQGNSA. CDR3 sequence: CASSLQGRTEAFF. CDR3 DNA: TGTGCCAGCAGCTTACAGGGGAGGACTGAAGCTTTCTTT.

This rearrangement joins TRBV7-2 to TRBJ2-1; D possibly corresponds to TRBD2 (7 bases). The V gene lost 6 bases and the J gene lost 4 bases, with 28 bases spanning the gap. Germline V gene lookup returns CDR1 SGHTA and CDR2 FQGNSA. The CDR3 extends over 19 amino acids. This chain's CDR3 is CASRWEGGVDPRPYNEQFF. The CDR3 nucleotides are TGTGCCAGCAGGTGGGAGGGGGGTGTCGACCCCCGGCCTTACAATGAGCAGTTCTTC.

J is TRBJ2-7 and V is TRBV4-3; D is perhaps TRBD2 (5 bases). Germline CDR1 LGHNA, CDR2 YSLEER. Trimming cost V 3 bases and J 3 bases, with 18 bases left between them. The CDR3 is 16 residues long. The CDR3 DNA is TGCGCCAGCAGCCAGGTAGTTGAGGGTTCCCTCTACGAGCAGTACTTC. Protein: CASSQVVEGSLYEQYF.

V gene TRBV18 combines with J gene TRBJ1-1; 8 nucleotides match TRBD1. Germline V gene sequence: CDR1 KGHSH, CDR2 LQKENI. Trimming cost V 4 bases and J 5 bases; bases outside gene matches: 18. The CDR3 runs 18 residues. The CDR3 is CASSLNSIRQGMTTEAFF. The CDR3 DNA sequence: TGTGCCAGCTCACTAAATTCTATACGACAGGGGATGACGACTGAAGCTTTCTTT.

A single count supports this clone. V gene TRBV3-1 (or the pseudogene TRBV3-2) combines with J gene TRBJ1-6, with unresolved D. V lost 0 bases and J lost 9, with 3 bases in between. Germline CDR1 and CDR2: LGHDT and YNNKEL (reference sequence). CDR3 size: 12 residues. The CDR3 DNA sequence: TGTGCCAGCAGCCAAGAGCGTTCACCCCTCCACTTT. This codes for CASSQERSPLHF.

This chain connects TRBV5-1 to TRBJ2-7, with TRBD2 identical over 8 bases. After removal of 4 bases from V and 5 bases from J, the junction contained 11 bases not matched to a gene. The CDR3 length is 15 residues. From germline, CDR1 is SGHRS and CDR2 YFSETQ. The CDR3 DNA sequence: TGCGCCAGCAGCGGGCGGGGACTAGTTTTGGACGAGCAGTACTTC. Its protein is CASSGRGLVLDEQYF.

This clone was recorded only once. This chain uses TRBV6-5 with TRBJ1-1; 8 bases fit TRBD1. Looked up from germline, CDR1 is MNHEY and CDR2 is SVGAGI. With V trimmed by 5 bases and J by 5 bases, 4 bases remained unmatched. CDR3 length equals 13 residues. CDR3 nucleotides: TGTGCCAGCAGTCGGACAGGGACGACTGAAGCTTTCTTT. Translation gives CASSRTGTTEAFF.

The chain couples TRBV7-9 to TRBJ2-3; the D gene could be TRBD1 or TRBD2 (6 bases each). V was trimmed by 2 bases and J by 3 bases, leaving 24 bases between them. The germline V gene encodes CDR1 SEHNR and CDR2 FQNEAQ (reference sequence). CDR3 length equals 19 residues. CDR3 sequence reads: CASSLLYGGVGRGTDTQYF. CDR3 DNA: TGTGCCAGCAGCTTATTATACGGGGGCGTGGGCCGGGGAACAGATACGCAGTATTTT.

The chain links TRBV24-1 to TRBJ2-3; perhaps TRBD1 as D (6 bases). The germline V gene has CDR1 KGHDR and CDR2 SFDVKD. This CDR3 region has 15 residues. V was shortened by 1 base and J by 6 bases, with 13 bases between the two germline ends. The CDR3 sequence: CATSDFRNRADTQYF. The CDR3 region has the DNA TGTGCCACCAGTGATTTCCGAAACAGGGCTGATACGCAGTATTTT.

The chain has TRBV5-1 and TRBJ1-6; TRBD1 agrees at 8 bases. J lost 6 bases, V lost 4 bases, and 6 bases had no gene match. The CDR3 runs 15 residues. CDR1 SGHRS and CDR2 YFSETQ come from the germline V gene. CDR3 protein: CASSPDGQGNSPLHF. CDR3 in DNA: TGCGCCAGCAGCCCCGACGGACAGGGTAATTCACCCCTCCACTTT.

This rearrangement joins TRBV3-1 (or the pseudogene TRBV3-2) to TRBJ2-7, with TRBD1 as a possible D gene (6 bases). Germline V gene sequence: CDR1 LGHDT, CDR2 YNNKEL (reference sequence). Trimming pared 4 bases from V and 7 bases from J, leaving 14 bases between. The CDR3 consists of 13 residues. CDR3 protein: CASSLRVGQEQYF. CDR3 nucleotides: TGTGCCAGCAGCCTCAGAGTTGGACAGGAGCAGTACTTC.